One and the same sample provided the 27 T cell receptor beta chains below, sequenced in a study of post-analysis software for immune sequencing data. Their antigens are not known. Study findings and constraints: Four or five TRBV segments, including TRBV5-6, TRBV5-1 and TRBV20-1, were more frequent in patients than controls.

Unique molecular identifiers had been added to the TCR beta cDNA libraries. TCRdb fed the PCR reads into MiXCR, producing one record per CDR3 protein. The sample includes hundreds of thousands of distinct CDR3 sequences, about 44% of them seen just once. Material: blood. The receptors shown here come from a girl aged 10-17 years with multiple sclerosis.

This clonotype was seen only a few times. The V call is TRBV24-1, the J call TRBJ2-7; possibly TRBD2 for D (5 bases). V gave up 3 bases and J gave up 0 bases, with 5 bases separating them. The CDR3 sequence is 13 residues long. Germline loops: CDR1 KGHDR, CDR2 SFDVKD. In DNA form, the CDR3 reads TGTGCCACCAGTGATGGGAGCTCCTACGAGCAGTACTTC. Its translation is CATSDGSSYEQYF.

This clonotype was found a few times. For the CDR3, the DNA is TGTGCCAGCAGTCCCAGGACAGGGGTGAACTATGGCTACACCTTC. Protein product: CASSPRTGVNYGYTF. The chain employs TRBV27 and TRBJ1-2; 9 nucleotides line up with TRBD1. Germline CDR1 is MNHEY and CDR2 is SMNVEV (reference sequence). The CDR3 is 15 residues long. With V trimmed by 5 bases and J by 2 bases, 6 bases remained unmatched.

CDR3 residues: CASSLTGGIDTQYF. In DNA form, the CDR3 reads TGTGCCAGCAGTTTAACCGGGGGCATAGATACGCAGTATTTT. The chain recombines TRBV12-3 or TRBV12-4 with TRBJ2-3; either TRBD1 or TRBD2 may supply D (6 bases each). The CDR3 consists of 14 residues. V was cut by 2 bases and J by 5 bases, with 11 bases left in between.

The V call is TRBV29-1, the J call TRBJ1-1, with TRBD1 matching over 8 bases. CDR3 length equals 14 residues. V gave up 7 bases and J gave up 4 bases; unmatched junction bases: 11. Germline assignment: CDR1 SQVTM and CDR2 ANQGSEA. The CDR3 is CSAKGGQGTTEAFF. DNA for the CDR3: TGCAGCGCCAAAGGTGGACAGGGTACCACTGAAGCTTTCTTT.

This clonotype was seen a single time. The V gene is TRBV3-1, the J gene TRBJ2-1; D remains ambiguous. The V end was cut by 0 bases, the J end by 3 bases, with 9 bases between. The germline gives CDR1 LGHDT, CDR2 YNNKEL (reference sequence). The CDR3 covers 15 residues. The CDR3: CASSQDANNYNEQFF. CDR3 DNA: TGTGCCAGCAGCCAAGACGCGAACAACTACAATGAGCAGTTCTTC.

This rearrangement joins TRBV12-3 or TRBV12-4 to TRBJ2-1; D might be TRBD1 (6 bases). This CDR3 has 18 amino acids. Trimming stripped 6 bases from V and 0 bases from J, with 21 bases between. Written as DNA, the CDR3 is TGTGCCAGCAGGGGGGCCAGGGCCGAGGGGAGCTCCTACAATGAGCAGTTCTTC. Residues: CASRGARAEGSSYNEQFF.

This clonotype was seen a single time. The rearrangement uses TRBV2 and TRBJ2-5; D ambiguous. The DNA end is more similar to TRBJ2-7, so the J call may be wrong. Germline-derived CDR1 and CDR2 are SNHLY and FYNNEI. The CDR3 has 13 amino acids. CDR3 loop: CASSDWDSHEQYF. The CDR3 DNA reads as TGTGCCAGCAGTGACTGGGATTCCCACGAGCAGTACTTC.

This sequence joins TRBV6-1 and TRBJ2-7, with D possibly matching TRBD1 (6 bases). The better agreement between TRBJ2-5 and the DNA end casts doubt on the J call. Germline CDR1 reads MNHNS; CDR2 reads SASEGT. The CDR3 is 15 amino acids. As DNA, the CDR3 is TGTGCCAGCAGTGGTTCGACAGGCGGTGGGGAGACCCAGTACTTC. Its translation: CASSGSTGGGETQYF.

V usage is TRBV4-1 and J usage is TRBJ2-1, with TRBD2 as a possible D gene (5 bases). The CDR3 extends over 19 amino acids. V lost 1 base, J lost 4 bases, and 23 bases lay in between. Per germline, CDR1 MGHRA and CDR2 YSYEKL. In nucleotides, the CDR3 is TGCGCCAGCAGCCAAGGCCCCAACCTTGGCGGGTGGGATTACAATGAGCAGTTCTTC. Translation: CASSQGPNLGGWDYNEQFF.

The CDR3 DNA reads as TGTGCCAGCAGCCTACCGGGACAGGGGGTAGATGGCTACACCTTC. It yields the protein CASSLPGQGVDGYTF. This chain connects TRBV3-1 to TRBJ1-2; 11 bases match TRBD1. This CDR3 has 15 residues. V was clipped by 4 bases and J by 6 bases; unmatched bases: 7. The germline V gene encodes CDR1 LGHDT and CDR2 YNNKEL (reference sequence).

V gene TRBV7-2 combines with J gene TRBJ2-5, with D perhaps matching TRBD2 (5 bases). Germline-derived CDR1 and CDR2 are SGHTA and FQGNSA. This CDR3 contains 13 residues. The V and J ends lost 1 base and 11 bases respectively, with 14 bases between them. DNA for the CDR3: TGTGCCAGCAGCTTAGTCGTGGGGAGAGAGCAGTACTTC. As protein: CASSLVVGREQYF. The variable domain in full, with the rest retrieved from reference TRBV7-2 and TRBJ2-5, is GAGVSQSPSNKVTEKGKDVELRCDPISGHTALYWYRQSLGQGLEFLIYFQGNSAPDKSGLPSDRFSAERTGGSVSTLTIQRTQQEDSAVYLCASSLVVGREQYFGPGTRLLVL.

This chain links TRBV12-3 or TRBV12-4 with TRBJ1-1; 7 positions agree with TRBD1. Trimming removed 5 bases from V and 3 bases from J; junction bases left unmatched: 6. The CDR3 length is 14 residues. This CDR3 reads CASSPPGGYTEAFF. The CDR3 coding sequence is TGTGCCAGCAGTCCCCCAGGGGGTTACACTGAAGCTTTCTTT.

The chain recombines TRBV29-1 with TRBJ2-7; 8 positions match TRBD2. This CDR3 spans 11 amino acids. The trim removed 6 bases at V and 6 bases at J, leaving 4 bases unmatched. Germline V gene sequence: CDR1 SQVTM, CDR2 ANQGSEA. The CDR3 sequence is CSVRLASEQYF. The CDR3 region has the DNA TGCAGCGTAAGACTAGCGAGCGAGCAGTACTTC.

A few counts support this clonotype. The chain links TRBV20-1 to TRBJ1-2; possibly TRBD1 for D (6 bases). The length of the CDR3 is 15 residues. V lost 0 bases, J lost 4 bases, and 15 bases lay in between. CDR1 DFQATT and CDR2 SNEGSKA come from the germline V gene (reference sequence). The CDR3 loop reads CSARDGAGGPYGYTF. Here the CDR3 DNA reads TGCAGTGCTAGAGATGGGGCCGGGGGGCCCTATGGCTACACCTTC.

This clonotype was seen a handful of times. The V call is TRBV7-2, the J call TRBJ1-2, with D unresolved. Germline V gene lookup returns CDR1 SGHTA and CDR2 FQGNSA. CDR3 size: 14 residues. V was pared by 0 bases and J by 8 bases, with 13 bases between. CDR3 amino acids: CASSLATEDGGYTF. CDR3 DNA: TGTGCCAGCAGCTTAGCCACAGAAGATGGAGGCTACACCTTC.

This clonotype was seen a handful of times. CDR3 DNA sequence: TGTGCCAGCAGTTACACCTACCGACACCACTCTGGGGCCAACGTCCTGACTTTC. It translates to CASSYTYRHHSGANVLTF. The rearrangement links TRBV6-5 to TRBJ2-6; the D is unclear. Per the germline V gene, CDR1 is MNHEY and CDR2 is SVGAGI. The V end was cut by 2 bases, the J end by 0 bases, with 14 bases between. The CDR3 is 18 residues long.

The rearrangement links TRBV12-5 to TRBJ2-7; TRBD1 agrees at 9 bases. The germline V gene has CDR1 LGHNT and CDR2 FRNRAP. This CDR3 is 14 amino acids long. V dropped 5 bases and J dropped 3; count of bases not matched to a gene: 5. Here the CDR3 reads CASGLPGQGYEQYF. CDR3 nucleotides: TGTGCTAGTGGTCTACCGGGACAGGGCTACGAGCAGTACTTC.

In the case of this clonotype: Since the CDR3 does not end with the conserved phenylalanine or tryptophan, this likely comes from a read error. The V and J genes are TRBV5-1 and TRBJ2-1; tentatively, D is TRBD1 or TRBD2 (7 bases each). The CDR3 totals 14 residues. CDR1 SGHRS and CDR2 YFSETQ come from the germline V gene. V lost 8 bases, J lost 3 bases, and 15 bases lay in between. The CDR3 DNA follows: TGCGCCAGAGAGGGGGGGGACAGCTACAATGAGCAGTTCTGC. As protein: CAREGGDSYNEQFC.

This clonotype came up once. This chain links TRBV3-1 with TRBJ2-1; D gene ambiguous. Deletions cut 1 base from V and 2 bases from J, with 6 bases between. CDR3 length: 14 residues. CDR1 and CDR2 (germline): LGHDT, YNNKEL (reference sequence). This chain's CDR3 is CASSQAATYNEQFF. CDR3 DNA sequence: TGTGCCAGCAGCCAAGCGGCTACCTACAATGAGCAGTTCTTC.

In this sample, this clonotype turned up once. V and J are TRBV6-5 and TRBJ1-1, with a tentative D call TRBD1 (5 bases). Germline V gene data show CDR1 as MNHEY and CDR2 as SVGAGI. Trimming removed 4 bases at V and 5 bases at J, with 11 bases between. The CDR3 is 13 residues long. The CDR3 is CASSSLRETEAFF. Written as DNA, the CDR3 is TGTGCCAGCAGTTCCCTCAGGGAGACTGAAGCTTTCTTT.

The rearrangement uses TRBV4-1 and TRBJ2-1; 7 bases align to TRBD1. After removal of 1 base from V and 12 bases from J, the junction contained 6 bases not matched to a gene. Germline-derived CDR1 and CDR2 are MGHRA and YSYEKL. This CDR3 has 13 residues. The CDR3 sequence is CASSQVQGRGQFF. In DNA, the CDR3 is TGCGCCAGCAGCCAAGTACAGGGGCGAGGGCAGTTCTTC.

This clonotype was found a few times. The chain joins TRBV4-2 to TRBJ2-5; D might be TRBD2 (6 bases). The CDR3 runs 15 residues. V was shortened by 4 bases and J by 4 bases, with 16 bases between the two germline ends. From germline, CDR1 is LGHNA and CDR2 YNFKEQ. The CDR3 loop is CASSPRGVEGETQYF. The CDR3 DNA follows: TGTGCCAGCAGCCCAAGAGGGGTGGAGGGAGAGACCCAGTACTTC.

V usage is TRBV5-1 and J usage is TRBJ2-5; 11 positions match TRBD1. This CDR3 comprises 16 residues. V lost 2 bases and J lost 0; bases outside the gene matches: 3. Per germline, CDR1 SGHRS and CDR2 YFSETQ. CDR3 loop: CASSLGQGANQETQYF. The CDR3 DNA reads TGCGCCAGCAGCTTAGGACAGGGGGCTAACCAAGAGACCCAGTACTTC. Full variable domain (rest looked up from reference TRBV5-1 and TRBJ2-5): KAGVTQTPRYLIKTRGQQVTLSCSPISGHRSVSWYQQTPGQGLQFLFEYFSETQRNKGNFPGRFSGRQFSNSRSEMNVSTLELGDSALYLCASSLGQGANQETQYFGPGTRLLVL.

In this sample, this clonotype turned up a few times. This rearrangement joins TRBV27 to TRBJ2-1; 16 nucleotides agree with TRBD2. The CDR3 length is 15 residues. In germline, CDR1 is MNHEY, CDR2 SMNVEV (reference sequence). V lost 5 bases to trimming and J lost 10 bases; unmatched junction nucleotides: 5. The CDR3 spells CASSAGLAGGREQFF. The CDR3 DNA reads TGTGCCAGCAGTGCGGGACTAGCGGGGGGGCGGGAGCAGTTCTTC.

Only a few counts were recorded for this clonotype. The gene calls are TRBV24-1 and TRBJ2-1; maybe TRBD1 (6 bases). CDR3 size: 16 residues. Germline V gene data show CDR1 as KGHDR and CDR2 as SFDVKD. V shed 9 bases and J shed 7 bases, with 24 bases lying between them. Here the CDR3 reads CATGSVSGDGWNEQFF. DNA of the CDR3: TGTGCCACCGGAAGCGTATCAGGGGACGGCTGGAATGAGCAGTTCTTC.

The chain recombines TRBV20-1 with TRBJ1-1; TRBD1 is a possible D gene (5 bases). This CDR3 spans 12 amino acids. V lost 7 bases to trimming and J lost 1 base, with 10 bases between them. The germline V gene has CDR1 DFQATT and CDR2 SNEGSKA (reference sequence). The DNA of the CDR3 is TGCAGTGGGTCAGGGAGGAACACTGAAGCTTTCTTT. Protein: CSGSGRNTEAFF.

This chain joins TRBV5-1 and TRBJ1-2; unclear D gene. The CDR3 extends over 10 amino acids. The V end was cut by 7 bases, the J end by 4 bases, with 5 bases between. Per germline, CDR1 SGHRS and CDR2 YFSETQ. The CDR3 spells CASRIYGYTF. For the CDR3, the DNA is TGCGCCAGCCGGATCTATGGCTACACCTTC.